The sequence of this T cell receptor beta chain was determined in a study of T cells in Graves' hyperthyroidism and ophthalmopathy. Whole-study results and caveats: Separating ophthalmopathy from stable hyperthyroidism was achieved by a 13 V-J model. In validation, the model predicted ophthalmopathy. These predictions came a median roughly 6.5 months before onset. Most thyroid clonotypes expanded above 0.001 appeared in blood too.

TCR beta CDR3 region amplification was performed from RNA transcripts. Carried out on the TCR CDR3, a first-round RT-PCR used the HTBI primer set. TCRdb fed the multiplex PCR reads into MiXCR, producing one record per CDR3 protein. The sample lists about 550,000 distinct CDR3 sequences, around 20% occurring once. With regard to this clonotype: Its antigen is currently unknown.

Participants, patients aged 18 to 65, had newly diagnosed hyperthyroidism with a duration under 2 months. Germline CDR1 LNHNV, CDR2 YYDKDF (reference sequence). The CDR3 runs to 14 residues. V lost 1 base to trimming and J lost 2 bases, with 8 bases between them. The clonotype was recovered from a man aged 18 to 29 with Graves' hyperthyroidism. V gene TRBV15 combines with J gene TRBJ1-1; D is unresolved. Sequences were obtained from blood. The CDR3 reads CATSRGLGNTEAFF. In nucleotides, the CDR3 is TGTGCCACCAGCAGAGGTTTAGGCAACACTGAAGCTTTCTTT.